This T cell receptor (beta chain) was profiled in a study of spatial heterogeneity in lung cancer. Study results and limitations: The number of expanded tumor alpha and beta chains correlated with mutation number. Ubiquitous and regional nonsynonymous mutations were each tracked by the matching count of ubiquitous or regional expanded TCRs.

Carried by each TCR cDNA molecule was a unique molecular identifier. TCRdb used MiXCR to reprocess the 5' RACE reads, holding one entry per CDR3 protein. The data show some 9,900 distinct CDR3 sequences, with roughly 8% seen just once and 19% held by the top ten. The time point denotes: sample taken at primary tumor resection. Untreated early-stage non-small cell lung cancer patients, over 55 in total, were the donors. This CDR3 is 14 amino acids long. Germline CDR1 reads SGHRS; CDR2 reads YFSETQ. With 0 bases removed from V and 2 bases from J, the gap between germline ends came to 6 bases. This clonotype was seen repeatedly, ten times or more. Its antigen remains unidentified.

The sequencing here drew on lung tumor tissue, taken at surgery. The TCR originated in a male donor with early-stage non-small cell lung cancer. The chain links TRBV5-1 to TRBJ1-3; D call uncertain. The CDR3 loop reads CASSLDLAGNTIYF. The CDR3 region has the DNA TGCGCCAGCAGCTTGGACCTGGCTGGAAACACCATATATTTT.